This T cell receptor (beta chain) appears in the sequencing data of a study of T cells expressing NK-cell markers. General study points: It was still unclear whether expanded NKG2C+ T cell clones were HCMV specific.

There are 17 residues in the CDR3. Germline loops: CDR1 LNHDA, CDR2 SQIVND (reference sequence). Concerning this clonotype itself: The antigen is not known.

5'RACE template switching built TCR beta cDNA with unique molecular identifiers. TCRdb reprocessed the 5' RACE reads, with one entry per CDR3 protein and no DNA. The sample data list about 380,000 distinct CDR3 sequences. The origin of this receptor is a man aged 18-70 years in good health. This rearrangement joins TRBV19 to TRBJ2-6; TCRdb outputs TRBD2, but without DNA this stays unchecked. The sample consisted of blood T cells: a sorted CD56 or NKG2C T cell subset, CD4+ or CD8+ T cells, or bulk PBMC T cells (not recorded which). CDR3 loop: CASRRTSSSSGANVLTF.